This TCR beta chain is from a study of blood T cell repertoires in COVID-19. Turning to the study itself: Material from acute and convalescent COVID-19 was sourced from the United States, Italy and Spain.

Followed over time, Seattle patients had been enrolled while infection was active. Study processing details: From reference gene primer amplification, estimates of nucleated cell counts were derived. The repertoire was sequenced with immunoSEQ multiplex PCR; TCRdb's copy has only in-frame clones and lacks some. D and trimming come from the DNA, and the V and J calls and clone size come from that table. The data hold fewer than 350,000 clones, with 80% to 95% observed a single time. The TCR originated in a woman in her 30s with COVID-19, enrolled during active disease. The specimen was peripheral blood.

CDR3 sequence (DNA): TGCGCCAGCAGCTTGCGGGACAATAATGAAAAACTGTTTTTT. Translated, it gives CASSLRDNNEKLFF. The J gene is TRBJ1-4, the V gene TRBV5-1; the D gene is possibly TRBD1 (6 bases). V lost 1 base to trimming and J lost 4 bases, with 8 bases between them. CDR1 is SGHRS, CDR2 YFSETQ, per germline. The CDR3 is made up of 14 amino acids.